This TCR beta chain was identified during a study of shared clonotypes between healthy human individuals. Study background: Per-donor plates numbered three CD4 naive, three CD4 memory, two CD8 naive and one CD8 memory. Findings and limits, study-wide: Large depth notwithstanding, sorted-subset sequencing proved incomplete by rarefaction.

The data were produced by immunoSEQ multiplex PCR, yet TCRdb's version contains in-frame clones alone and is incomplete. This sample has more than 2,000,000 clones, with approximately 93% found just once. Worth noting for this clone: Its matching antigen is unknown.

Germline CDR1 and CDR2: LGHNT and FRNRAP. Trimming took off 0 bases at V and 2 bases at J, with 17 bases between the two ends. The CDR3 loop spans 17 amino acids. The chain links TRBV12-5 to TRBJ2-7, with D uncertain. The source material was naive CD4+ T cells from PBMCs. Subset described: CD45RA+ positively selected. This TCR came from a man aged 18 to 30 in good health. Some clones in this sample may be carry-over from other donors' samples. This chain's CDR3 is CASGLVLGGDAPYEQYF. In nucleotides, the CDR3 is TGTGCTAGTGGTTTGGTACTGGGTGGAGACGCACCCTACGAGCAGTACTTC.